Listed below are T cell receptor beta chains from one sample, sequenced in a study of cytomegalovirus exposure and HLA in healthy donors. Sequencing used immunoSEQ multiplex PCR; TCRdb keeps in-frame clones, though not all of them. This table has around 200,000 clones, approximately 86% appearing once. Sequenced input: PBMCs. Receptor source: a woman aged 25-40 years in good health and CMV-seronegative. CDR3s include the opening cysteine and the closing phenylalanine or tryptophan. The order of the fields is CDR3 protein, CDR3 DNA, J gene, D gene, clone size, V gene. The D gene is left open where the match is weak. Clone size, where shown, is once, few, many, or a class for clones that have expanded.

CDR3: CASSLRRGASNEQFF
DNA: TGTGCCAGCAGCTTGAGACGGGGGGCTTCCAATGAGCAGTTCTTC
J: TRBJ2-1
D: NA
size: NA
V: TRBV5-8

CDR3: CASSSDRENTGELFF
DNA: TGTGCCAGCTCATCGGACAGGGAAAACACCGGGGAGCTGTTTTTT
J: TRBJ2-2
D: TRBD1
size: NA
V: TRBV18

CDR3: CASSDTGTSPLGQFF
DNA: TGTGCCAGCAGTGATACCGGGACTAGCCCCCTCGGGCAGTTCTTC
J: TRBJ2-1
D: TRBD2
size: NA
V: TRBV6-1

CDR3: CASSLRGSANTEAFF
DNA: TGTGCCAGCAGCTTAAGGGGGTCGGCGAACACTGAAGCTTTCTTT
J: TRBJ1-1
D: NA
size: once
V: TRBV7-2

CDR3: CASSGMTVSYEQYF
DNA: TGTGCCAGCAGTGGGATGACAGTGTCCTACGAGCAGTACTTC
J: TRBJ2-7
D: NA
size: NA
V: TRBV6-1

CDR3: CASSFGQGVNQPQHF
DNA: TGTGCCAGCAGCTTTGGACAGGGGGTCAATCAGCCCCAGCATTTT
J: TRBJ1-5
D: TRBD1
size: NA
V: TRBV5-6

CDR3: CASSMASGTYEQYF
DNA: TGTGCCAGTAGTATGGCTAGCGGGACCTACGAGCAGTACTTC
J: TRBJ2-7
D: TRBD2
size: NA
V: TRBV19

CDR3: CASSRLQGPEAFF
DNA: TGCGCCAGCAGCCGCCTACAGGGGCCTGAAGCTTTCTTT
J: TRBJ1-1
D: TRBD1
size: NA
V: TRBV4-1

CDR3: CASSWQGGYGYTF
DNA: TGTGCCAGCAGCTGGCAGGGAGGCTATGGCTACACCTTC
J: TRBJ1-2
D: NA
size: NA
V: TRBV5-4

CDR3: CAPQGSSGGADTQYF
DNA: TGTGCCCCCCAGGGGTCTAGCGGGGGTGCAGATACGCAGTATTTT
J: TRBJ2-3
D: TRBD2
size: NA
V: TRBV11-3

CDR3: CASSKFSNYGYTF
DNA: TGTGCCAGCAGCAAATTTAGTAACTATGGCTACACCTTC
J: TRBJ1-2
D: NA
size: NA
V: TRBV21-1

CDR3: CASSEGAANEKLFF
DNA: TGTGCCAGCAGTGAAGGGGCAGCCAATGAAAAACTGTTTTTT
J: TRBJ1-4
D: NA
size: once
V: TRBV2

CDR3: CASSVARAHQGGELFF
DNA: TGTGCCAGCAGTGTAGCCCGGGCCCACCAGGGCGGGGAGCTGTTTTTT
J: TRBJ2-2
D: NA
size: NA
V: TRBV6-4

CDR3: CASSDSLDRGGEKLFF
DNA: TGCGCCAGCAGCGACTCCCTAGACAGGGGCGGAGAAAAACTGTTTTTT
J: TRBJ1-4
D: TRBD1
size: NA
V: TRBV4-1

CDR3: CASSFLTGSYNEQFF
DNA: TGTGCCAGCAGCTTCCTGACAGGGTCCTACAATGAGCAGTTCTTC
J: TRBJ2-1
D: TRBD1
size: NA
V: TRBV7-8